Shown below are 12 T cell receptor beta chains from a single sample sequenced in a study of blood T cell repertoires in COVID-19. This table comes from immunoSEQ multiplex PCR, and its TCRdb copy is limited to in-frame clones, with some not included. The sample holds 150,000 to 200,000 clones, approximately 80% seen once. Input material: peripheral blood. The receptors come from a man in his sixties or seventies who had recovered from COVID-19.

The chain is built from TRBV28 and TRBJ2-7; weak D call: TRBD2 (6 bases). Germline V gives CDR1 MDHEN, CDR2 SYDVKM. V was shortened by 5 bases and J by 8 bases, with 28 bases between the two germline ends. The CDR3 consists of 17 residues. CDR3 bases: TGTGCCAGCAGTCAAGGCCCCTCGGACTACTTCCCTACGCAGCAGTACTTC. This translates into CASSQGPSDYFPTQQYF.

V gene TRBV28 combines with J gene TRBJ2-7; the D is unclear. Deletions cut 5 bases from V and 7 bases from J, with 21 bases between. CDR1 is MDHEN, CDR2 SYDVKM, per germline. The length of the CDR3 is 15 residues. The CDR3 sequence: CASSALRGDYGEQYF. In nucleotides, the CDR3 is TGTGCCAGCAGTGCCCTACGTGGAGATTACGGGGAGCAGTACTTC.

The table lists this clone with a count of one. V gene TRBV7-3 combines with J gene TRBJ1-1; TRBD1 matches at 7 bases. J was trimmed by 5 bases and V by 4 bases; bases with no gene match: 7. Germline CDR1 and CDR2: SGHTA and FQGTGA. The CDR3 sequence is 14 residues long. The CDR3, as DNA: TGTGCCAGCAGCTCGGGACAGCCTGGGACTGAAGCTTTCTTT. Translation gives CASSSGQPGTEAFF.

V and J are TRBV7-8 and TRBJ2-2, with D possibly being TRBD2 (7 bases). V was trimmed by 1 base and J by 3 bases, leaving 18 bases between them. The CDR3 consists of 18 residues. CDR1 is SGHVS, CDR2 FQNEAQ, per germline. CDR3 nucleotide sequence: TGTGCCAGCAGCTTAGTTTGGGGGCTAGCGGTTCACACCGGGGAGCTGTTTTTT. Residues: CASSLVWGLAVHTGELFF.

The chain carries TRBV21-1 and TRBJ1-3. TRBV21-1 constitutes a pseudogene. The CDR3 extends over 15 amino acids. CDR3 DNA: TGTGCCAGCACCCCCGGAGAGTTCTCTGGAAACACCATATATTTT. Its protein product is CASTPGEFSGNTIYF.

This clone was recorded once. The gene calls are TRBV7-2 and TRBJ1-6; D perhaps matches TRBD1 (6 bases). Per germline, CDR1 SGHTA and CDR2 FQGNSA. The V end was cut by 4 bases, the J end by 0 bases, with 16 bases between. This CDR3 has 18 amino acids. CDR3 bases: TGTGCCAGCAGCTCCGGACAGCATAGAGGCTCCTATAATTCACCCCTCCACTTT. This gives the protein CASSSGQHRGSYNSPLHF.

The J gene is TRBJ2-3, the V gene TRBV9; perhaps TRBD2 as D (6 bases). Trimming left V 0 bases short and J 4 bases short, with 9 bases between. Per germline, CDR1 SGDLS and CDR2 YYNGEE. This CDR3 is built from 14 residues. The CDR3 region has the DNA TGTGCCAGCAGCGTAGAGGAGGGCGCAGATACGCAGTATTTT. This sequence encodes CASSVEEGADTQYF.

The CDR3 protein is CASSYGTGLSYEQYF. The CDR3 region has the DNA TGTGCCAGCAGTTACGGGACAGGGCTGTCCTACGAGCAGTACTTC. V is TRBV28 and J is TRBJ2-7, with 9 bases lining up with TRBD1. Losses at the gene ends were 4 bases for V and 1 base for J; bases not matched to a gene: 5. CDR3 length: 15 residues. Germline values: CDR1 MDHEN, CDR2 SYDVKM.

The chain employs TRBV3-1 (or the pseudogene TRBV3-2) and TRBJ2-3, with TRBD1 as a possible D gene (6 bases). Trimming removed 0 bases from V and 12 bases from J, with 13 bases in between. Germline V CDR1 and CDR2: LGHDT, YNNKEL (reference sequence). This CDR3 has 13 residues. CDR3 DNA: TGTGCCAGCAGCCAAGATCGCGCTGGGACACAGTATTTT. Translating it yields CASSQDRAGTQYF.

This chain connects TRBV6-2 or TRBV6-3 to TRBJ2-7; D might be TRBD2 (6 bases). The ends were cut back, 5 bases at V and 3 bases at J, with 14 bases in the middle. Germline values: CDR1 MNHEY, CDR2 SVGEGT. The CDR3 totals 14 residues. The DNA of the CDR3 is TGTGCCAGCAGTGCTCGGCAGGGAGGCTACGAGCAGTACTTC. Its translation: CASSARQGGYEQYF.

CDR3 protein: CASSRLGTEAFF. The CDR3, as DNA: TGTGCCAGCAGCCGACTCGGCACTGAAGCTTTCTTT. The rearrangement links TRBV3-1 (or the pseudogene TRBV3-2) to TRBJ1-1; D gene ambiguous. The CDR3 is made up of 12 amino acids. The ends were cut back, 4 bases at V and 4 bases at J, with 7 bases in the middle. The germline V gene encodes CDR1 LGHDT and CDR2 YNNKEL (reference sequence).

The chain joins TRBV19 to TRBJ2-2, with 9 bases identical to TRBD2. CDR3 length: 15 residues. With 7 bases clipped from V and 5 bases from J, the junction kept 8 bases outside the gene matches. From germline, CDR1 is LNHDA and CDR2 SQIVND (reference sequence). For the CDR3, the DNA is TGTGCCAGTATCAGCCTAGCGGGGTTGACCGGGGAGCTGTTTTTT. Its protein product is CASISLAGLTGELFF. Full variable domain (missing parts from reference TRBV19 and TRBJ2-2): DGGITQSPKYLFRKEGQNVTLSCEQNLNHDAMYWYRQDPGQGLRLIYYSQIVNDFQKGDIAEGYSVSREKKESFPLTVTSAQKNPTAFYLCASISLAGLTGELFFGEGSRLTVL.